A single T cell receptor (beta chain) is shown here with its context. V was trimmed by 4 bases and J by 0 bases, leaving 7 bases between them. This CDR3 has 14 amino acids. Germline V CDR1 and CDR2: MNHEY, SMNVEV (reference sequence). Each CDR3 protein gets one entry after TCRdb re-called the RT-PCR reads with MiXCR. The data contain almost 700,000 distinct CDR3 sequences, 13% to 15% of them seen just once; the ten biggest clones take up roughly 4%. What was sequenced was memory CD4+ T cells from blood. The source of this sequence is a female donor in good health, serving as a healthy control. The chain employs TRBV27 and TRBJ1-5; no reliable D call. CDR3 in amino acids: CASSYSHSNQPQHF. CDR3 DNA: TGTGCCAGCAGTTACAGCCATAGCAATCAGCCCCAGCATTTT.